This T cell receptor (beta chain) appears in the sequencing data of a study of T cell clusters in autoimmune cytopenias. General study points: TRB repertoire shifts in secondary cytopenia and chronic lymphocytic leukemia mostly reflected lymphoma, not autoimmunity. Physiological T cell clusters of healthy donors were apparently absent in primary autoimmune cytopenia patients.

By frequency, this clonotype is large. What it recognizes is unknown. Multiplex touch-down PCR amplified TRB using TRB-A and TRB-B pools in one tube. Reprocessing the multiplex PCR reads, TCRdb reports a single entry for every CDR3 protein and omits DNA. Its listing shows about 1,500 distinct CDR3 sequences. Some 40,000 genome equivalents of blood DNA were amplified for TRB. Chronic lymphocytic leukemia controls were untreated, lacked autoimmune cytopenia, and had mean age roughly 65, median around 59 years. The same data also went into a second study, on T cell repertoires in aging, cancer and after chemotherapy. That publication notes: Donor ages fell into six groups from 30 or younger up to 70 or older.

The receptor's source is a human donor with chronic lymphocytic leukemia. Sequences were obtained from peripheral blood.

CDR3 protein: CASSISGTTTGELFF. This rearrangement joins TRBV19 to TRBJ2-2; the TCRdb call, TRBD1, lacks DNA for checking. Germline lookup yields CDR1 LNHDA and CDR2 SQIVND (reference sequence). The CDR3 has 15 amino acids. The whole variable domain, remainder taken from reference TRBV19 and TRBJ2-2, is DGGITQSPKYLFRKEGQNVTLSCEQNLNHDAMYWYRQDPGQGLRLIYYSQIVNDFQKGDIAEGYSVSREKKESFPLTVTSAQKNPTAFYLCASSISGTTTGELFFGEGSRLTVL.